The 2 T cell receptor beta chains below come from one sample, sequenced in a study of cytomegalovirus exposure and HLA in healthy donors. TCRdb's copy holds only in-frame clones and misses some; the assay was immunoSEQ multiplex PCR. The data hold a few hundred thousand clones, with almost 90% observed a single time. Sequencing was done on a sample of PBMCs. The receptor set was obtained from a woman in her late teens or twenties in good health and CMV-seronegative.

The genes are TRBV6-8 and TRBJ2-1; D is ambiguous. Between the trimmed V and J ends, which lost 7 bases and 0 bases, there was a span of 13 bases. CDR1 and CDR2 from the germline V gene are MNHGY and SAAAGT. There are 15 residues in the CDR3. The CDR3 DNA reads TGTGCCAGCATCGACTTCCTGAGCTCCTACAATGAGCAGTTCTTC. It encodes CASIDFLSSYNEQFF.

This clone was detected only a few times. In DNA, the CDR3 is TGTGCCAGCAGCTTATACGAGGAGTCTGAAGCTTTCTTT. Its translation: CASSLYEESEAFF. J is TRBJ1-1 and V is TRBV7-6, with no clear D. Germline CDR1 is SGHVS and CDR2 is FNYEAQ. V lost 2 bases to trimming and J lost 6 bases, with 10 bases between them. CDR3 size: 13 residues.